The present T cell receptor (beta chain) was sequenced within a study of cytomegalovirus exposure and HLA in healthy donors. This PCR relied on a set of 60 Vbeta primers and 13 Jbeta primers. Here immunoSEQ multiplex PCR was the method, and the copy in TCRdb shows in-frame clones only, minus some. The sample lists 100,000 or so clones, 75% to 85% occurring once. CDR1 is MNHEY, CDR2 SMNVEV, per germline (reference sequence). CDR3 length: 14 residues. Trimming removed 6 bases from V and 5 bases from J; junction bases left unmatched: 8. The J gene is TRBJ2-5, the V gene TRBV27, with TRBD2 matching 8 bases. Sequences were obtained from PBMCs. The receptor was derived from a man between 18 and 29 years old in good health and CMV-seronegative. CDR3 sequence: CASSYGGGRETQYF. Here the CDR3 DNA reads TGTGCCAGCAGCTACGGGGGGGGCCGCGAGACCCAGTACTTC.